This TCR beta chain was obtained from a study of CD8 T cells in Susac syndrome. Study-level information: Sequencing included Susac syndrome patients, five or six of them with active disease and roughly 8 in remission. Findings of the study overall: Clonal expansion was missing from Susac syndrome CD4+ T cell repertoires.

The CDR3 has 15 amino acids. Germline CDR1 is SGDLS and CDR2 is YYNGEE. Trimming removed 0 bases from V and 1 base from J, with 9 bases in between. The T cells that were sequenced for TCR beta were CD8+ and CD4+ cells from blood. With regard to this clonotype: Its antigen is undetermined.

Reverse transcription of roughly 0.45 to 1 ug RNA was carried out with random hexamers. The authors amplified TCR beta CDR3 across 54 Vbeta and 13 Jbeta using immunoSEQ multiplex PCR. TCRdb fed the immunoSEQ multiplex PCR reads into MiXCR, producing one record per CDR3 protein. The sample lists fewer than 200,000 distinct CDR3 sequences, under 95% seen once, with approximately 0.11% in the top ten. This clonotype was obtained from a human donor with Susac syndrome. The material sequenced was CD4+ T cells from PBMCs. The V call is TRBV9, the J call TRBJ2-3; the D gene is possibly TRBD2 (6 bases). CDR3: CASSVVASGTDTQYF. The CDR3 nucleotides are TGTGCCAGCAGCGTAGTCGCTAGCGGCACAGATACGCAGTATTTT.